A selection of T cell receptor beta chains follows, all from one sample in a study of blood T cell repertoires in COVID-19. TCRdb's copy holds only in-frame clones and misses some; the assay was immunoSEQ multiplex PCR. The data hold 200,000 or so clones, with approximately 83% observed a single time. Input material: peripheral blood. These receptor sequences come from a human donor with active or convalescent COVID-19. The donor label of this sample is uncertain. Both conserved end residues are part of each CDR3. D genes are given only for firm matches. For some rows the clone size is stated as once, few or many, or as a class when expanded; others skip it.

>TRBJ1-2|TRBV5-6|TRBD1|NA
CASSLPTGGGYTF
TGTGCCAGCAGCTTACCGACAGGGGGTGGCTACACCTTC
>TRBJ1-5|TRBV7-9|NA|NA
CASSLGAKQPQHF
TGTGCCAGCAGCTTAGGAGCAAAGCAGCCCCAGCATTTT
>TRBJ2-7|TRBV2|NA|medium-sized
CVTARTAILSYEQYF
TGTGTCACAGCGAGGACAGCAATCCTCTCCTACGAGCAGTACTTC
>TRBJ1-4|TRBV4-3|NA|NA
CASSQEVSRGKLFF
TGCGCCAGCAGCCAAGAAGTCAGCAGGGGAAAACTGTTTTTT
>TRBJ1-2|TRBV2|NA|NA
CASSLTEDYGYTF
TGTGCCAGCAGTCTGACGGAGGACTATGGCTACACCTTC
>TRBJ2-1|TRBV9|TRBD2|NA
CASSVEAGGSTNEQFF
TGTGCCAGCAGCGTAGAGGCGGGAGGTTCCACCAATGAGCAGTTCTTC
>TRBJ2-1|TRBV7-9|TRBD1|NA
CASSFIRLQGAEGNEQFF
TGTGCCAGCAGCTTCATCCGGCTTCAGGGGGCGGAGGGGAATGAGCAGTTCTTC
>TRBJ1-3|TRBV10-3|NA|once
CAISIQPRSGNTIYF
TGTGCCATCAGCATACAGCCCCGCTCTGGAAACACCATATATTTT
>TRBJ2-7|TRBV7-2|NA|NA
CASSSRLAGASYEQYF
TGTGCCAGCAGCTCGCGACTTGCGGGGGCTTCCTACGAGCAGTACTTC
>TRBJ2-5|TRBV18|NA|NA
CASGLTGQETQYF
TGTGCCAGCGGACTGACAGGCCAAGAGACCCAGTACTTC
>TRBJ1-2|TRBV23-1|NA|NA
CASSQSRGGRPYGYTF
TGCGCCAGCAGTCAATCGCGGGGAGGGAGACCCTATGGCTACACCTTC
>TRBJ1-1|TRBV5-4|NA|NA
CASSFLLVRTGALF
TGTGCCAGCAGCTTTTTGCTGGTGCGGACGGGAGCTCTCTTT
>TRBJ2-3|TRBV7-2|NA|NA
CASSFSTGPADTQYF
TGTGCCAGCAGCTTCAGTACAGGGCCCGCAGATACGCAGTATTTT
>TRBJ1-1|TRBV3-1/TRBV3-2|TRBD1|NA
CASSQAGGGNTEAFF
TGTGCCAGCAGCCAAGCAGGGGGCGGGAACACTGAAGCTTTCTTT
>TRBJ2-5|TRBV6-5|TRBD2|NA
CASSSPGAGGPDNF
TGTGCCAGCAGTTCCCCCGGGGCGGGGGGGCCGGATAACTTC
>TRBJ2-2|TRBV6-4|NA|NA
CASSDSNTNANTGELFF
TGTGCCAGCAGTGACTCGAATACAAACGCGAACACCGGGGAGCTGTTTTTT
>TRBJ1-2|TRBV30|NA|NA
CAWSENRSNGYTF
TGTGCCTGGAGTGAAAACAGGAGTAATGGCTACACCTTC
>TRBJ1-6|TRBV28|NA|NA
CASSQGSAGVTLHF
TGTGCCAGCAGCCAAGGATCCGCAGGTGTGACCCTCCACTTT
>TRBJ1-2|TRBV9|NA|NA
CASSVDVVSVYGYTF
TGTGCCAGCAGCGTAGATGTGGTTTCGGTCTATGGCTACACCTTC
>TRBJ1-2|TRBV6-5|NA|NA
CASTFRGGYTF
TGTGCCAGCACCTTCCGGGGTGGCTACACCTTC
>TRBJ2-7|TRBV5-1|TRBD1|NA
CASSVGTASYEQYF
TGCGCCAGCAGCGTGGGGACAGCAAGCTACGAGCAGTACTTC
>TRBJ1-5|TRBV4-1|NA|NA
CASSTTAYNSNQPQHF
TGCGCCAGCAGCACGACAGCTTATAATAGCAATCAGCCCCAGCATTTT
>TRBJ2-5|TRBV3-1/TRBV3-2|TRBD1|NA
CASSRTGTETQYF
TGTGCCAGCTCAAGGACAGGGACAGAGACCCAGTACTTC
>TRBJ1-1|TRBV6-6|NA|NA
CASRRGGVTEAFF
TGTGCCAGCAGGCGGGGGGGCGTCACTGAAGCTTTCTTT
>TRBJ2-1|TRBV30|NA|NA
CAWDPGQRYNEQFF
TGTGCCTGGGATCCCGGACAGCGATACAATGAGCAGTTCTTC
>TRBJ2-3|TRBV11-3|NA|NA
CASSLDPGTDTQYF
TGTGCCAGCAGCTTAGATCCAGGCACAGATACGCAGTATTTT
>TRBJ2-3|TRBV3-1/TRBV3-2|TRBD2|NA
CASRHAAGTSGSKQYF
TGTGCCAGCAGGCATGCTGCCGGGACTAGCGGGAGTAAGCAGTATTTT
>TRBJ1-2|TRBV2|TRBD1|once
CASNTPGQGGYGYTF
TGTGCCAGCAACACACCGGGACAGGGAGGCTATGGCTACACCTTC
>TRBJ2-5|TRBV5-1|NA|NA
CASSPAGALLETQYF
TGCGCCAGCAGCCCCGCGGGGGCCTTGTTAGAGACCCAGTACTTC
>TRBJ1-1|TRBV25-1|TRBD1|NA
CASSAGQVNTEAFF
TGTGCCAGCAGTGCGGGACAGGTGAACACTGAAGCTTTCTTT
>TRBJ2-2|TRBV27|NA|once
CASSSQGNANTGELFF
TGTGCCAGCAGTTCTCAGGGTAACGCGAACACCGGGGAGCTGTTTTTT
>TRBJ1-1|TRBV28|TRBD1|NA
CASSFPSPTGSSTEAFF
TGTGCCAGCAGTTTCCCTTCCCCGACAGGGTCGTCGACTGAAGCTTTCTTT
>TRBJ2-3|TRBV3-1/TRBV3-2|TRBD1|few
CASRTGTDTDTQYF
TGTGCCAGCAGGACCGGGACAGACACAGATACGCAGTATTTT
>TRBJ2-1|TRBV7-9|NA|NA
CASSLGEAHRQFF
TGTGCCAGCAGCTTAGGTGAGGCCCATCGGCAGTTCTTC
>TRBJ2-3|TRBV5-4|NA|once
CASSFPGRHTDTQYF
TGTGCCAGCAGCTTTCCGGGGAGGCACACAGATACGCAGTATTTT
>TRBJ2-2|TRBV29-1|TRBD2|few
CSVTSTSGGELFF
TGCAGCGTTACCTCGACTAGCGGCGGGGAGCTGTTTTTT
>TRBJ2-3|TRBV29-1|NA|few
CSVERTVGTDTQYF
TGCAGCGTTGAGAGGACTGTCGGTACGGATACGCAGTATTTT
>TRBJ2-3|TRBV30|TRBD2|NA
CAWSVTPGGGGTDTQYF
TGTGCCTGGAGTGTAACCCCGGGCGGGGGGGGGACAGATACGCAGTATTTT
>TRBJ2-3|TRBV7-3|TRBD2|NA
CASSLRPLAGRVADTQYF
TGTGCCAGCAGCTTACGCCCATTAGCGGGCCGGGTGGCAGATACGCAGTATTTT
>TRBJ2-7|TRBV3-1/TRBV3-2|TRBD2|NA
CASSQAAPGLAGSSYEQYF
TGTGCCAGCAGCCAAGCTGCCCCGGGACTAGCGGGAAGCTCCTACGAGCAGTACTTC
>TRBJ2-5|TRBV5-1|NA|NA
CASSLEGGNQETQYF
TGCGCCAGCAGCTTGGAGGGGGGGAACCAAGAGACCCAGTACTTC